This T cell receptor beta chain emerged from a study of cytomegalovirus exposure and HLA in healthy donors. Study-wide results and limits: Analyses of presence and absence presupposed an approximately uniform sequencing depth across donors. DRB1 had the most TCR associations and HLA-C the fewest, a later analysis found, with rates varying by HLA locus. Among the most significant clusters, several appeared linked to common viral pathogens in a later analysis. In vitro experiments confirmed that three CMV-associated chains were specific for CMV antigens.

Remarks on this clone: What it binds is not known.

Per germline, CDR1 SGHRS and CDR2 YFSETQ. Trimming took 2 bases from V and 2 from J, leaving 26 bases between them. The CDR3 contains 19 residues. 13 Jbeta primers and 60 Vbeta primers were used for the PCR. The protocol was immunoSEQ multiplex PCR, while the TCRdb copy is restricted to in-frame clones and leaves out a portion. Counted here are about 160,000 clones, approximately 80% occurring once; the ten biggest clones make up about 2.4%. This TCR was sampled from a male donor in good health and CMV-seronegative. The chain is built from TRBV5-1 and TRBJ2-7, with D tentatively TRBD2 (5 bases). The sequenced sample consisted of PBMCs. The CDR3 region has the DNA TGCGCCAGCAGCTTTTTGGGGAGTAGCCTATCACGCTTTCCCTACGAGCAGTACTTC. Translating it yields CASSFLGSSLSRFPYEQYF.